A single sample is the source of the 31 T cell receptor beta chains below, sequenced in a study of blood T cells in healthy people across ages. Combining a sample-barcoded 5' primer with a J-beta primer mix, a second PCR ran for about 6 to 11 cycles. In TCRdb, the 5' RACE reads were re-called with MiXCR into one record per CDR3 protein. This table holds approximately 760,000 distinct CDR3 sequences, approximately 25% found once. Another study also made use of these data, one on T cells of mothers and their children.

The sequencing input was blood. The receptors stem from a boy between 10 and 17 years old in good health.

The J gene is TRBJ2-7, the V gene TRBV28, with D possibly matching TRBD1 (5 bases). The V end lost 6 bases, the J end lost 1 base, and 16 bases lay between the germline ends. This CDR3 spans 15 amino acids. CDR1 MDHEN and CDR2 SYDVKM come from the germline V gene. The CDR3: CASSDRLGQSYEQYF. For the CDR3, the DNA is TGTGCCAGCAGCGATCGGTTGGGGCAATCCTACGAGCAGTACTTC.

This chain links TRBV20-1 with TRBJ1-4; 8 bases line up with TRBD1. V dropped 3 bases and J dropped 8; count of bases not matched to a gene: 8. This CDR3 contains 14 residues. In germline, CDR1 is DFQATT, CDR2 SNEGSKA (reference sequence). CDR3 sequence: CSASPQGAWEKLFF. CDR3 in DNA: TGCAGTGCTAGCCCGCAGGGGGCATGGGAAAAACTGTTTTTT.

The chain couples TRBV20-1 to TRBJ1-2; the match to TRBD1 covers 8 bases. The CDR3 runs 15 residues. Losses at the gene ends were 5 bases for V and 5 bases for J; bases not matched to a gene: 13. The germline CDR1 and CDR2 sequences are DFQATT and SNEGSKA (reference sequence). The CDR3 nucleotides read TGCAGTGCTTTCCCAGGGGGCGTAGGGCTTTATGGCTACACCTTC. Its translation: CSAFPGGVGLYGYTF.

The chain uses TRBV6-6 and TRBJ2-3; D uncertain. CDR3 length equals 12 residues. The V end was cut by 11 bases, the J end by 4 bases, with 13 bases between. The germline V gene encodes CDR1 MNHNY and CDR2 SVGAGI (reference sequence). The CDR3, as DNA: TGTGCCTCGGCGGCCGGGTCAGATACGCAGTATTTT. Translated: CASAAGSDTQYF.

This clonotype turned up a few times. The chain links TRBV7-2 to TRBJ2-1, with TRBD1 identical over 8 bases. The V segment lost 5 bases and the J segment 6 bases; nucleotides outside the gene matches: 6. The germline V gene has CDR1 SGHTA and CDR2 FQGNSA. This CDR3 has 14 residues. Here the CDR3 DNA reads TGTGCCAGCAGCCGCGGACAGGGTTTCAATGAGCAGTTCTTC. Translating it yields CASSRGQGFNEQFF.

The CDR3 protein is CASTDYREQYF. For the CDR3, the DNA is TGTGCCAGCACGGACTATCGCGAGCAGTACTTC. The rearrangement joins TRBV6-6 to TRBJ2-7; D is possibly TRBD2 (6 bases). The CDR3 is made up of 11 amino acids. Per germline, CDR1 MNHNY and CDR2 SVGAGI (reference sequence). Trimming left V 7 bases short and J 6 bases short, with 10 bases between.

This clonotype was detected once. CDR3 bases: TGTGCCAGCCCGAAACCCTCGCTTGGGTGCAATGAGCAGTTCTTC. Protein sequence: CASPKPSLGCNEQFF. The rearrangement joins TRBV9 to TRBJ2-1; the D is unclear. V shed 7 bases and J shed 6 bases, with 20 bases lying between them. The V gene's germline CDR1 is SGDLS and CDR2 YYNGEE. This CDR3 is built from 15 residues.

The genes are TRBV20-1 and TRBJ2-2; 7 nucleotides match TRBD2. The V gene end was trimmed by 6 bases and the J gene end by 7 bases; junction bases not matched to a gene: 8. The germline gives CDR1 DFQATT, CDR2 SNEGSKA (reference sequence). This CDR3 region has 13 residues. CDR3 nucleotides: TGCAGTGCCACAGGCGCGGGGGTCGGGGAGCTGTTTTTT. It specifies CSATGAGVGELFF.

This chain links TRBV20-1 with TRBJ2-5; D might be TRBD1 (6 bases). The V end was cut by 5 bases, the J end by 4 bases, with 11 bases between. This CDR3 is 12 amino acids long. Germline V lookup: CDR1 DFQATT, CDR2 SNEGSKA (reference sequence). Here the CDR3 reads CSADRHGETQYF. In DNA, the CDR3 is TGCAGTGCTGACAGGCACGGAGAGACCCAGTACTTC.

This clonotype was seen a handful of times. The rearrangement uses TRBV28 and TRBJ2-5; 10 positions match TRBD2. V was clipped by 1 base and J by 5 bases; unmatched bases: 7. The V gene's germline CDR1 is MDHEN and CDR2 SYDVKM. The CDR3 length is 16 residues. CDR3 sequence: CASSLSPPSGSETQYF. The CDR3 bases are TGTGCCAGCAGTTTATCCCCTCCTAGCGGGAGTGAGACCCAGTACTTC.

J is TRBJ2-7 and V is TRBV20-1; D gene uncertain. The V gene's germline CDR1 is DFQATT and CDR2 SNEGSKA (reference sequence). The CDR3 runs to 13 residues. Between the trimmed V and J ends, which lost 3 bases and 3 bases, there was a span of 12 bases. The CDR3 is CSASKGLNYEQYF. CDR3 nucleotides: TGCAGTGCTAGTAAAGGTCTAAACTACGAGCAGTACTTC.

This clonotype was counted only a few times. The V and J genes are TRBV3-1 and TRBJ2-2, with 7 bases aligning to TRBD2. Germline CDR1 and CDR2: LGHDT and YNNKEL (reference sequence). V lost 3 bases and J lost 0; bases outside the gene matches: 1. The CDR3 is 15 amino acids. The CDR3 DNA reads as TGTGCCAGCAGCCAGGGACTACCGAACACCGGGGAGCTGTTTTTT. The encoded protein is CASSQGLPNTGELFF.

This clonotype was counted at least ten times. The genes are TRBV10-2 and TRBJ2-4; 9 nucleotides align to TRBD1. Trimming took 1 base from V and 1 from J; bases not matched to a gene: 11. The CDR3 is 19 amino acids. Germline V lookup: CDR1 WSHSY, CDR2 SAAADI. Here the CDR3 DNA reads TGCGCCAGCAGTGAGTGGGGACAGGGAGGTGCTGGGGCCAAAAACATTCAGTACTTC. Translation gives CASSEWGQGGAGAKNIQYF.

The CDR3 region is CASRRDRDGYEQYF. Here the CDR3 DNA reads TGCGCCAGCAGACGGGACAGGGATGGCTACGAGCAGTACTTC. The chain joins TRBV5-1 to TRBJ2-5; 9 bases are a match to TRBD1. The DNA end favors TRBJ2-7, so the J call may be wrong. The CDR3 has 14 residues. CDR1 and CDR2 from the germline V gene are SGHRS and YFSETQ.

This rearrangement joins TRBV13 to TRBJ2-1; 9 bases align to TRBD2. Trimming removed 4 bases from V and 8 bases from J; junction bases left unmatched: 12. Germline lookup yields CDR1 PRHDT and CDR2 FYEKMQ (reference sequence). The CDR3 has 16 residues. As DNA, the CDR3 is TGTGCCAGCAGCTCTCGGGGTAGCGGGGGTCTAGATGAGCAGTTCTTC. Residues: CASSSRGSGGLDEQFF.

This clonotype has a handful of counts. The CDR3 coding sequence is TGCAGCGTTTCGGACAGCGCCTATTCACCCCTCCACTTT. Its protein product is CSVSDSAYSPLHF. The chain couples TRBV29-1 to TRBJ1-6; possible D gene TRBD1, 6 bases. The CDR3 totals 13 residues. V shed 5 bases and J shed 8 bases, with 13 bases lying between them. Germline V gives CDR1 SQVTM, CDR2 ANQGSEA.

The rearrangement links TRBV27 to TRBJ2-5; no clear D. The CDR3 runs 14 residues. Germline CDR1 and CDR2: MNHEY and SMNVEV (reference sequence). V lost 2 bases and J lost 6, with 13 bases in between. The CDR3 region is CASSLTAGGQTQYF. In nucleotides, the CDR3 is TGTGCCAGCAGTTTAACGGCAGGCGGACAGACCCAGTACTTC.

This clonotype appeared a few times. V is TRBV12-3 or TRBV12-4 and J is TRBJ1-5; 9 nucleotides match TRBD1. Losses at the gene ends were 6 bases for V and 3 bases for J; bases not matched to a gene: 12. The CDR3 runs to 17 residues. The CDR3 DNA sequence: TGTGCCAGCAGCCTTGGGAAGGGGACAGGGAACAATCAGCCCCAGCATTTT. Amino acids: CASSLGKGTGNNQPQHF.

V and J are TRBV25-1 and TRBJ2-7; a possible D gene is TRBD2 (6 bases). Germline V gives CDR1 MGHDK, CDR2 SYGVNS. Between the trimmed V and J ends, which lost 5 bases and 0 bases, there was a span of 14 bases. The CDR3 length is 15 residues. This chain's CDR3 is CASSPIGGDSYEQYF. CDR3 in DNA: TGTGCCAGCAGTCCTATAGGCGGGGACTCCTACGAGCAGTACTTC.

A few counts support this clonotype. The chain links TRBV9 to TRBJ2-2; TRBD2 aligns across 11 bases. Trimming removed 1 base from V and 2 bases from J; junction bases left unmatched: 1. This CDR3 contains 16 residues. CDR1 SGDLS and CDR2 YYNGEE come from the germline V gene. This chain's CDR3 is CASSVLAGGNTGELFF. CDR3 DNA sequence: TGTGCCAGCAGCGTACTAGCGGGGGGAAACACCGGGGAGCTGTTTTTT.

The DNA for the CDR3 is TGTGCCAGCACCGAGGGATTTAATCAGCCCCAGCATTTT. Translation gives CASTEGFNQPQHF. The V and J genes are TRBV6-6 and TRBJ1-5; no clear D. This CDR3 spans 13 amino acids. V lost 7 bases and J lost 4, with 11 bases in between. Germline V gene lookup returns CDR1 MNHNY and CDR2 SVGAGI (reference sequence).

The chain couples TRBV7-2 to TRBJ2-1, with TRBD2 matching 7 bases. This CDR3 is 14 amino acids long. Per the germline V gene, CDR1 is SGHTA and CDR2 is FQGNSA. V dropped 6 bases and J dropped 8; count of bases not matched to a gene: 10. The CDR3 reads CASSPGGFIHEQFF. Written as DNA, the CDR3 is TGTGCCAGCAGTCCGGGGGGATTTATCCATGAGCAGTTCTTC. The variable domain in full, with the rest retrieved from reference TRBV7-2 and TRBJ2-1, is GAGVSQSPSNKVTEKGKDVELRCDPISGHTALYWYRQSLGQGLEFLIYFQGNSAPDKSGLPSDRFSAERTGGSVSTLTIQRTQQEDSAVYLCASSPGGFIHEQFFGPGTRLTVL.

This clonotype showed up just a few times. CDR3 in amino acids: CATSKTVDSTGELFF. CDR3 nucleotides: TGTGCCACCAGCAAAACCGTAGACAGCACCGGGGAGCTGTTTTTT. The V and J genes are TRBV15 and TRBJ2-2; weak D call: TRBD1 (5 bases). V lost 4 bases to trimming and J lost 4 bases, with 13 bases between them. In germline, CDR1 is LNHNV, CDR2 YYDKDF (reference sequence). This CDR3 region has 15 residues.

This clonotype was found a few times. The V gene is TRBV12-3 or TRBV12-4, the J gene TRBJ2-5; TRBD2 aligns across 7 bases. The J call is in doubt because the DNA end fits TRBJ2-7 better. This CDR3 comprises 15 residues. The CDR3 is CASSLALAASYEQYF. In DNA form, the CDR3 reads TGTGCCAGCAGTTTAGCGCTAGCGGCCTCCTACGAGCAGTACTTC.

This clonotype was counted between two and nine times. V is TRBV11-3 and J is TRBJ2-5; D may be TRBD2 (6 bases). The DNA matches TRBJ2-1 better at its end, which makes the J call doubtful. Per the germline V gene, CDR1 is SGHNT and CDR2 is YENEEA. The CDR3 is 17 amino acids. CDR3 in amino acids: CASSLDPWTKGFNEQFF. CDR3 in DNA: TGTGCCAGCAGCTTAGATCCCTGGACTAAGGGTTTCAATGAGCAGTTCTTC.

The V gene is TRBV4-1, the J gene TRBJ2-7, with D tentatively TRBD2 (6 bases). CDR1 and CDR2 from the germline V gene are MGHRA and YSYEKL. V was trimmed by 0 bases and J by 6 bases, leaving 15 bases between them. The CDR3 loop spans 15 amino acids. CDR3 coding DNA: TGCGCCAGCAGCCAAGATTTTCAGGGAGGCACCGAGCAGTACTTC. Protein product: CASSQDFQGGTEQYF.

The V and J genes are TRBV5-1 and TRBJ2-2; D gene uncertain. Deletions cut 4 bases from V and 0 bases from J, with 10 bases between. Looked up from germline, CDR1 is SGHRS and CDR2 is YFSETQ. This CDR3 contains 15 residues. The chain's CDR3 is CASSVGFPNTGELFF. The CDR3 nucleotides are TGCGCCAGCAGCGTGGGATTCCCGAACACCGGGGAGCTGTTTTTT.

A few counts support this clonotype. The chain joins TRBV13 to TRBJ1-2, with D possibly matching TRBD1 (5 bases). Trimming pared 3 bases from V and 5 bases from J, leaving 22 bases between. Germline loops: CDR1 PRHDT, CDR2 FYEKMQ (reference sequence). The CDR3 extends over 17 amino acids. The CDR3 DNA reads TGTGCCAGCAGCTTGCCGTCCGATGGGGCTACAGGATATGGCTACACCTTC. It is translated as CASSLPSDGATGYGYTF.

This clonotype was detected only a few times. The chain combines TRBV5-1 with TRBJ2-5; TRBD1 might be the D (6 bases). Trimming took off 0 bases at V and 4 bases at J, with 16 bases between the two ends. The CDR3 sequence is 16 residues long. The germline V gene encodes CDR1 SGHRS and CDR2 YFSETQ. CDR3 residues: CASSLGSPKTGETQYF. The CDR3 DNA reads as TGCGCCAGCAGCTTGGGTTCCCCAAAGACAGGAGAGACCCAGTACTTC.

This clonotype was picked up a small number of times. The chain has TRBV28 and TRBJ2-2, with D maybe TRBD2 (6 bases). Germline CDR1 reads MDHEN; CDR2 reads SYDVKM. V was shortened by 4 bases and J by 0 bases, with 12 bases between the two germline ends. The CDR3 extends over 16 amino acids. CDR3 bases: TGTGCCAGCAGTTCCCCTGGGAGGACGAACACCGGGGAGCTGTTTTTT. Translated, it gives CASSSPGRTNTGELFF.

This clonotype was detected only a few times. The rearrangement uses TRBV29-1 and TRBJ1-2; no reliable D call. CDR3 size: 14 residues. Germline assignment: CDR1 SQVTM and CDR2 ANQGSEA. Trimming removed 7 bases from V and 3 bases from J, with 18 bases in between. The CDR3 is CSAQSGSPDYGYTF. The CDR3 DNA sequence: TGCAGCGCCCAGAGCGGCTCTCCGGACTATGGCTACACCTTC.